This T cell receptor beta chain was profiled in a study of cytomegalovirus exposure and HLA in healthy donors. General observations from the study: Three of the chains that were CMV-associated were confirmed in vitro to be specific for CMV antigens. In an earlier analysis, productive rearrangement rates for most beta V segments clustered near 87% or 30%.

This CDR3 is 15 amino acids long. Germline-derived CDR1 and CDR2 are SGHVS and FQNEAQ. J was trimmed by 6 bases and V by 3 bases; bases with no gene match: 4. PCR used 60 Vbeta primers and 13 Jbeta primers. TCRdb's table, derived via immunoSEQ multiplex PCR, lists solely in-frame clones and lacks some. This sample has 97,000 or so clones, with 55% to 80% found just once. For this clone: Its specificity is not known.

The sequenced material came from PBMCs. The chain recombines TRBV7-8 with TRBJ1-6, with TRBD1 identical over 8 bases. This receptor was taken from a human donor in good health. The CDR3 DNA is TGTGCCAGCAGCTTTCTGGACAGGGCTAATTCACCCCTCCACTTT. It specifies CASSFLDRANSPLHF.